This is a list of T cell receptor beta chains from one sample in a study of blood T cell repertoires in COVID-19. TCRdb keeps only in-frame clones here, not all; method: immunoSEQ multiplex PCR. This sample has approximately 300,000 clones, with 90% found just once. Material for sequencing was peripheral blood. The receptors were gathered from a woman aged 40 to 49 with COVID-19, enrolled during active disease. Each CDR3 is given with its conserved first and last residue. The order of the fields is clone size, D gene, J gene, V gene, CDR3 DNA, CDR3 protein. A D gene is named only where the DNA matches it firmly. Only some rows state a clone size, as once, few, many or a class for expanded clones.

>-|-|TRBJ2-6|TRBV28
TGTGCCAGCAATCCCGCTGGGGCCAACGTCCTGACTTTC
CASNPAGANVLTF
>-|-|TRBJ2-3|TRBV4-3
TGCGCCAGCAGCCAAGTAGGGGGGGGGAGCACAGATACGCAGTATTTT
CASSQVGGGSTDTQYF
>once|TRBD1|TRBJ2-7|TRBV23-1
TGCGCCAGCAGTCAAGACCGGGACAGGGCCCACGAGCAGTACTTC
CASSQDRDRAHEQYF
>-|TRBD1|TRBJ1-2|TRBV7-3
TGTGCCAGCAGCTCGGCCGGGACAGGGGGCGGCTATGGCTACACCTTC
CASSSAGTGGGYGYTF
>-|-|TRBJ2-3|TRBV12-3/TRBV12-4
TGTGCCAGCAGCCTCCGGGTAAATACGCAGTATTTT
CASSLRVNTQYF
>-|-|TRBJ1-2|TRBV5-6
TGTGCCAGCAGCTTGGGATGGGGCGGCTACACCTTC
CASSLGWGGYTF
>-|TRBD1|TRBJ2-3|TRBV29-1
TGCAGCACCAGTAGGACAGGGGCGTGGGATACGCAGTATTTT
CSTSRTGAWDTQYF
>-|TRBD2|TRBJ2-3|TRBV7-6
TGTGCCAGCAGCCCCCTAGCGGGAGCGTCCGATACGCAGTATTTT
CASSPLAGASDTQYF
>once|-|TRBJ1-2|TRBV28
TGTGCCAGCAGTCTTCTTAACTATGGCTACACCTTC
CASSLLNYGYTF
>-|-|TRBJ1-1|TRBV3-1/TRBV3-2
TGTGCCAGCAGCCCCTTTGGACAGAGAAACACTGAAGCTTTCTTT
CASSPFGQRNTEAFF
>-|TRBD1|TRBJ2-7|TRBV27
TGTGCCAGCAGTTTCGCGGACAGGGGGACCTACGAGCAGTACTTC
CASSFADRGTYEQYF
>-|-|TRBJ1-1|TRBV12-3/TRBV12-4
TGTGCCAGCAGTTTGAGAGGGGGGGTAGTCTTT
CASSLRGGVVF
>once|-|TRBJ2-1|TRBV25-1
TGTGCCAGCAGTGAATACGGCAGGGGATACAATGAGCAGTTCTTC
CASSEYGRGYNEQFF
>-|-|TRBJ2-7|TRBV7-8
TGTGCCAGCAGCCCTCTAGGGACTCGCTACGAGCAGTACTTC
CASSPLGTRYEQYF
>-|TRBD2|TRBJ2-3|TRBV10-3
TGTGCCATCAGTGAGTCAGCCGGGACTAGCGGCCGCACAGATACGCAGTATTTT
CAISESAGTSGRTDTQYF
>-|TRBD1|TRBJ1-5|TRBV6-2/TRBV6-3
TGTGCCAGCAGTGCCAGGGGGACCCGGAATCAGCCCCAGCATTTT
CASSARGTRNQPQHF
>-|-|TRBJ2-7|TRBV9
TGTGCCAGCAGCCCCCAGGGTACCAGCTCCTACGAGCAGTACTTC
CASSPQGTSSYEQYF
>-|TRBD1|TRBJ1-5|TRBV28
TGTGCCAGCAGTTTCTTGACAGGGGACCAGCCCCAGCATTTT
CASSFLTGDQPQHF
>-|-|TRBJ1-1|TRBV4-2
TGTGCCAGCAGGCCCAGCGGGGTTCGTGTGAACACTGAAGCTTTCTTT
CASRPSGVRVNTEAFF
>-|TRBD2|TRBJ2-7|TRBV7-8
TGTGCCAGCAGCTCTGGTGGGGGGGAGCTCCGCGAGCAGTACTTC
CASSSGGGELREQYF
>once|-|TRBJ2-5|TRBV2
TGTGCCAGCACAGCTGTAATAGCGGCAAAAGAGACCCAGTACTTC
CASTAVIAAKETQYF
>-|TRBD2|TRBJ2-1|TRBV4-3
TGCGCCAGCAGCCAAGATATAGGACTAGCGGGGGGGAGGAGTGAGCAGTTCTTC
CASSQDIGLAGGRSEQFF
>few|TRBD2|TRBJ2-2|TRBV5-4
TGTGCCAGCAGTCCGGGGAGACTAGCGGGAGTGGTCGGGGAGCTGTTTTTT
CASSPGRLAGVVGELFF
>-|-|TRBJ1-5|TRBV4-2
TGTGCCAGCAGCCAAGAGCCTAATAGCAATCAGCCCCAGCATTTT
CASSQEPNSNQPQHF
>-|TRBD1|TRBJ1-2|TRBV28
TGTGCCAGCAGTTTAACCGGGACAGGGTCATATGGCTACACCTTC
CASSLTGTGSYGYTF
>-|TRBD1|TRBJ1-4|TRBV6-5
TGTGCCAGCAGGAGACAGGGCGGACGGGAAAAACTGTTTTTT
CASRRQGGREKLFF
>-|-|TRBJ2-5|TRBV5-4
TGTGCCAGCAGCTCTCCACAGGGACCTCAAGAGACCCAGTACTTC
CASSSPQGPQETQYF
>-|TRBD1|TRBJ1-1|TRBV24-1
TGTGCCACCAGGACAGGGTACGGAGGGGCCTTTATGAACACTGAAGCTTTCTTT
CATRTGYGGAFMNTEAFF
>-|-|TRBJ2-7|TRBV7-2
TGTGCCAGCAGTTCCGCCCCGGGGTCCTACTACGAGCAGTACTTC
CASSSAPGSYYEQYF
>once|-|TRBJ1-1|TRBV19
TGTGCCAGTAGTATTGATCTGGCTGCAGCTTTCTTT
CASSIDLAAAFF
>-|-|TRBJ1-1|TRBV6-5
TGTGCCAGCAGTCCGCCCTGGGGGAGGTACACTGAAGCTTTCTTT
CASSPPWGRYTEAFF
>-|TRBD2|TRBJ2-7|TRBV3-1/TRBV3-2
TGTGCCAGTAAACGAGCGGGATTTACCTACGAGCAGTACTTC
CASKRAGFTYEQYF
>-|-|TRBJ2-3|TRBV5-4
TGTGCCAGCAGCCCGGGCGGGACAGCAATGGATACGCAGTATTTT
CASSPGGTAMDTQYF
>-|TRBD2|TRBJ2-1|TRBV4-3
TGCGCCAGCAGCCTCGCGACTAGCGGCTCCTACAATGAGCAGTTCTTC
CASSLATSGSYNEQFF
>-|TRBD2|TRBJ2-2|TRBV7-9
TGTGCCAGCAGCTTTCGGGGTGCGCTTGGCGGGAGTGCAATTGGGGAGCTGTTTTTT
CASSFRGALGGSAIGELFF
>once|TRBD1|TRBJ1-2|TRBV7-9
TGTGCCAGCAGTTCATGGACAGGAGCGGGCTACACCTTC
CASSSWTGAGYTF
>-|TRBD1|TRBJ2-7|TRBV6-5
TGTGCCAGCAACAGGGGGGCCTCCTACGAGCAGTACTTC
CASNRGASYEQYF
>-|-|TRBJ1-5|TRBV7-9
TGTGCCAGCAGCCTGGATTCGGCAGGGCCCCAGCATTTT
CASSLDSAGPQHF
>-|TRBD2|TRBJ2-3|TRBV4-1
TGCGCCAGCAGCCAAGATCCTACCCTAACTAGCGGGAGGACCGATACGCAGTATTTT
CASSQDPTLTSGRTDTQYF
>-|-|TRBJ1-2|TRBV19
TGTGCCAGTAGTCCGCGAAACAGGGACGGCTACACCTTC
CASSPRNRDGYTF
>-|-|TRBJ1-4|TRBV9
TGTGCCAGCAGCTTGACAGGCGCTAATGAAAAACTGTTTTTT
CASSLTGANEKLFF
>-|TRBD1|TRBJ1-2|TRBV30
TGTGCCTGGAGGGGGGACAGGGTATCTGGCTACACCTTC
CAWRGDRVSGYTF
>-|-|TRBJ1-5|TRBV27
TGTGCCAGCAGTCCCGGGGTTACGGGCAATCAGCCCCAGCATTTT
CASSPGVTGNQPQHF
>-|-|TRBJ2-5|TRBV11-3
TGTGCCAGCAGCCCTGGGGCCCCGAACCAAGAGACCCAGTACTTC
CASSPGAPNQETQYF
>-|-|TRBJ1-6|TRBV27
TGTGCCAGCAGGAAAGCTGGGACTGGGCTTGGGCGCGCCTATAATTCACCCCTCCACTTT
CASRKAGTGLGRAYNSPLHF
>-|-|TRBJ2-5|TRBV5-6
TGTGCCAGCAGGAAGCCACAGGGATGGGAGACCCAGTACTTC
CASRKPQGWETQYF
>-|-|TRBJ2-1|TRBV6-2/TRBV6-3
TGTGCCAGCAGTTACAGACTAGGGTCCTACAATGAGCAGTTCTTC
CASSYRLGSYNEQFF
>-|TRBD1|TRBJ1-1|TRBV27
TGTGCCAGCAGTTTCTCCCCGTTGGGACAGGGCGGTACTGAAGCTTTCTTT
CASSFSPLGQGGTEAFF
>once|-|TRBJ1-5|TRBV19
TGTGCCAGTAGTATGGGGGCAGCTAATCAGCCCCAGCATTTT
CASSMGAANQPQHF
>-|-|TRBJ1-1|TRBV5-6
TGTGCCAGCAGCTTGAAGGTTTCAGGCACTGAAGCTTTCTTT
CASSLKVSGTEAFF
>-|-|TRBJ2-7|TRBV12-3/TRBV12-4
TGTGCCTCCAGACGACTAGGGCGTTACGAGCAGTACTTC
CASRRLGRYEQYF